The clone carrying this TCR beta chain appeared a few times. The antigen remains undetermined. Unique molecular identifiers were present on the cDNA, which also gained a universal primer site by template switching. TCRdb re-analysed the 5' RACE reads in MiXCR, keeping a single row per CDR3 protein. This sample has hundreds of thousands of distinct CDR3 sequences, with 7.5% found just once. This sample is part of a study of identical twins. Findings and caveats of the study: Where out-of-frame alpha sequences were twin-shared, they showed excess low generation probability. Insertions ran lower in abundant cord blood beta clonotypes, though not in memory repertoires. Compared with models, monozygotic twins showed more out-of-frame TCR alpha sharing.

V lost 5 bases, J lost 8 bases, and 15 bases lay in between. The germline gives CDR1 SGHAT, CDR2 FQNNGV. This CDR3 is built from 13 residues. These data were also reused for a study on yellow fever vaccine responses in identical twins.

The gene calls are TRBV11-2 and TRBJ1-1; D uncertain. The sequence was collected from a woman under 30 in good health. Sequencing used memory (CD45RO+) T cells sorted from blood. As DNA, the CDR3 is TGTGCCAGCAGCGCACGGACGGAGACGGAAGCTTTCTTT. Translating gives CASSARTETEAFF.